These 18 T cell receptor beta chains originate from one sample sequenced in a study of molecular identifiers for immune sequencing clone quantification. Via MiXCR, TCRdb re-called the PCR reads, giving one row per CDR3 protein. Of 490,000 or so distinct CDR3 sequences listed, about 26% are singletons. Sequencing was performed on naive CD8+ T cells from blood, with Jurkat cell RNA spiked in. The sample's subset: FACS-sorted CD8+CD4-CCR7+CD45RA+ naive T cells. The receptors stem from a human donor in good health. Some libraries in this study had Jurkat cell RNA spiked in.

The chain combines TRBV13 with TRBJ2-2; 9 nucleotides line up with TRBD2. Germline V CDR1 and CDR2: PRHDT, FYEKMQ (reference sequence). V was clipped by 3 bases and J by 3 bases; unmatched bases: 2. The CDR3 loop spans 15 amino acids. Written as DNA, the CDR3 is TGTGCCAGCAGCTTTAGCGGGGGATACACCGGGGAGCTGTTTTTT. Translation gives CASSFSGGYTGELFF.

V gene TRBV29-1 combines with J gene TRBJ2-7; 7 bases fit TRBD2. J was trimmed by 4 bases and V by 4 bases; bases with no gene match: 4. Germline-derived CDR1 and CDR2 are SQVTM and ANQGSEA. This CDR3 is built from 12 residues. This chain's CDR3 is CSVGTSEYEQYF. DNA of the CDR3: TGCAGCGTTGGGACTAGTGAGTACGAGCAGTACTTC.

Worth noting for this clonotype: The junction does not match germline at one end; this may be a read error. The rearrangement uses TRBV4-3 and TRBJ1-1; no clear D gene. The CDR3 has 13 amino acids. CDR1 is LGHNA, CDR2 YSLEER, per germline. The CDR3, as DNA: TGCGCCAGCCGCCAAGGTGGTTTTACTGAAGCTTTCTTT. It yields the protein CASRQGGFTEAFF.

This clonotype was seen a few times. The CDR3 loop reads CASSHSRTLNTGELFF. The CDR3 DNA reads TGTGCCAGCAGCCACAGCCGGACCCTAAACACCGGGGAGCTGTTTTTT. The chain has TRBV14 and TRBJ2-2, with unresolved D. Trimming shortened V by 3 bases and J by 2 bases, and 13 bases separated the two germline ends. The germline gives CDR1 SGHDN, CDR2 FVKESK. The CDR3 has 16 amino acids.

Many counts were recorded for this clonotype. V is TRBV9 and J is TRBJ2-1; D uncertain. With 0 bases removed from V and 6 bases from J, the gap between germline ends came to 13 bases. Germline assignment: CDR1 SGDLS and CDR2 YYNGEE. The CDR3 totals 15 residues. CDR3: CASSVDGRPVNEQFF. CDR3 in DNA: TGTGCCAGCAGCGTAGATGGCAGGCCAGTCAATGAGCAGTTCTTC.

The sample holds many counts of this clonotype. This chain connects TRBV4-1 to TRBJ1-2; D ambiguous. The V end lost 0 bases, the J end lost 3 bases, and 8 bases lay between the germline ends. This CDR3 has 14 amino acids. The germline V gene has CDR1 MGHRA and CDR2 YSYEKL. The CDR3 nucleotides read TGCGCCAGCAGCCAAGACGGGCTGGACTATGGCTACACCTTC. It codes for CASSQDGLDYGYTF.

The V and J genes are TRBV21-1 and TRBJ1-1; TRBD1, as called in the table, went unchecked against the DNA. TRBV21-1 is noted as a pseudogene. The CDR3 has 18 residues. The CDR3 is CASSKGAGQGLRGTETFF. The DNA for the CDR3 is TGTGCCAGCAGCAAGGGGGCCGGACAGGGGCTACGCGGTACTGAAACTTTCTTT.

The chain is built from TRBV29-1 and TRBJ2-5; possibly TRBD2 for D (6 bases). Germline V gene data show CDR1 as SQVTM and CDR2 as ANQGSEA. The length of the CDR3 is 15 residues. The V and J ends lost 5 bases and 9 bases respectively, with 25 bases between them. The CDR3 sequence: CSVFPQTGVHEAQYF. The CDR3 DNA follows: TGCAGCGTTTTCCCCCAAACGGGGGTTCACGAGGCCCAGTACTTC.

The genes are TRBV4-3 and TRBJ1-6; D remains unclear. Trimming left V 1 base short and J 6 bases short, with 10 bases between. From germline, CDR1 is LGHNA and CDR2 YSLEER. The CDR3 covers 15 residues. CDR3 protein: CASSQGVGSNSPLHF. The CDR3 DNA follows: TGCGCCAGCAGCCAAGGGGTGGGCTCTAATTCACCCCTCCACTTT.

This clonotype has ten or more counts. The chain is built from TRBV19 and TRBJ2-7, with D perhaps given as TRBD1 or TRBD2 (5 bases each). V was shortened by 5 bases and J by 7 bases, with 15 bases between the two germline ends. In germline, CDR1 is LNHDA, CDR2 SQIVND (reference sequence). CDR3 length equals 13 residues. CDR3 DNA: TGTGCCAGTAGTTCGGGACCAAGCTGGGAGCAGTACTTC. It specifies CASSSGPSWEQYF.

The chain uses TRBV15 and TRBJ1-2, with TRBD1 matching over 8 bases. CDR3 length equals 13 residues. In germline, CDR1 is LNHNV, CDR2 YYDKDF (reference sequence). V trimming: 9 bases; J trimming: 5 bases; junction bases outside the gene matches: 8. This CDR3 reads CATRHQGAYGYTF. The CDR3 DNA reads TGTGCCACGCGCCATCAGGGGGCTTATGGCTACACCTTC.

This clonotype was counted between two and nine times. Here the CDR3 reads CASSWGDVSTDTQYF. The CDR3 DNA is TGTGCCAGCAGCTGGGGGGACGTAAGCACAGATACGCAGTATTTT. This rearrangement joins TRBV12-3 or TRBV12-4 to TRBJ2-3; D may be TRBD2 (6 bases). Trimming shortened V by 6 bases and J by 0 bases, and 13 bases separated the two germline ends. This CDR3 region has 15 residues.

This chain connects TRBV20-1 to TRBJ2-7; D gene uncertain. Germline lookup yields CDR1 DFQATT and CDR2 SNEGSKA (reference sequence). V was pared by 6 bases and J by 0 bases, with 18 bases between. The CDR3 totals 15 residues. The CDR3 sequence is CSASTPRQSSYEQYF. The CDR3 nucleotides read TGCAGTGCCAGCACTCCTCGTCAAAGCTCCTACGAGCAGTACTTC.

This clonotype was picked up a small number of times. The CDR3 DNA sequence: TGCGCCAGCAGCCAAGATACGGCGGGAGGCCCCCCCCTTGGGCAGTTCTTC. Translated, it gives CASSQDTAGGPPLGQFF. This chain links TRBV4-3 with TRBJ2-1, with TRBD2 identical over 8 bases. After removal of 0 bases from V and 12 bases from J, the junction contained 16 bases not matched to a gene. This CDR3 has 17 residues. Germline CDR1 and CDR2: LGHNA and YSLEER.

The chain recombines TRBV30 with TRBJ2-7, with 14 nucleotides matching TRBD2. The CDR3 sequence is 16 residues long. V was pared by 1 base and J by 3 bases, with 5 bases of the junction left unmatched. Germline assignment: CDR1 GTSNPN and CDR2 SVGIG (reference sequence). CDR3 amino acids: CAWSAPGLAGGYEQYF. The CDR3 DNA reads as TGTGCCTGGAGTGCTCCCGGACTAGCGGGAGGCTACGAGCAGTACTTC. Filled out from reference TRBV30 and TRBJ2-7, the complete variable domain reads SQTIHQWPATLVQPVGSPLSLECTVEGTSNPNLYWYRQAAGRGLQLLFYSVGIGQISSEVPQNLSASRPQDRQFILSSKKLLLSDSGFYLCAWSAPGLAGGYEQYFGPGTRLTVT.

This clonotype was counted between two and nine times. J is TRBJ2-1 and V is TRBV6-1; perhaps TRBD1 as D (6 bases). CDR1 MNHNS and CDR2 SASEGT come from the germline V gene. CDR3 size: 16 residues. V lost 2 bases and J 7 bases, leaving 18 bases between the germline ends. In DNA, the CDR3 is TGTGCCAGCAGTGAAACTGGACAGCTGTTTTGGAATGAGCAGTTCTTC. It translates to CASSETGQLFWNEQFF.

V and J are TRBV9 and TRBJ1-4; D may be TRBD1 (5 bases). Germline values: CDR1 SGDLS, CDR2 YYNGEE. V lost 4 bases to trimming and J lost 0 bases, with 13 bases between them. There are 16 residues in the CDR3. CDR3 DNA: TGTGCCAGCAGCAACTACGGGGGATCAACTAATGAAAAACTGTTTTTT. Its translation: CASSNYGGSTNEKLFF.

The rearrangement uses TRBV7-6 and TRBJ2-7; perhaps TRBD2 as D (6 bases). Between the trimmed V and J ends, which lost 5 bases and 4 bases, there was a span of 18 bases. The CDR3 loop spans 15 amino acids. Germline V gene sequence: CDR1 SGHVS, CDR2 FNYEAQ. The CDR3 loop reads CASSAETGEEYEQYF. The CDR3 DNA sequence: TGTGCCAGCAGCGCCGAGACGGGGGAAGAGTACGAGCAGTACTTC.